This is a list of T cell receptor beta chains from one sample in a study of STAT3 mutations in large granular lymphocyte leukemia. The data were produced by immunoSEQ multiplex PCR, yet TCRdb's version contains in-frame clones alone and is incomplete. The sample includes roughly 40,000 clones, around 80% of them seen just once. The sample comprised PBMCs. These receptors came from a human donor with T large granular lymphocyte leukemia. Some clones in this sample may be carry-over from other donors' samples. The CDR3 runs from the conserved cysteine through the conserved F or W. The order of the fields is V gene, clone size, CDR3 length, D gene, J gene, CDR3 protein, CDR3 DNA. A D gene is named only where the DNA matches it firmly. Size is omitted from some rows. Given values are once, few, many or a class for expanded clones.

TRBV28	.	14	.	TRBJ1-1	CASSAIQRNTEAFF	TGTGCCAGCAGTGCCATACAGAGGAACACTGAAGCTTTCTTT
TRBV29-1	few	16	.	TRBJ1-2	CSVDSITGPINYGYTF	TGCAGCGTTGATAGTATAACGGGACCGATTAACTATGGCTACACCTTC
TRBV5-1	few	12	.	TRBJ2-7	CASSLQGREQYF	TGCGCCAGCAGCTTACAGGGTCGGGAGCAGTACTTC
TRBV30	once	14	TRBD1	TRBJ2-7	CAWNRDRGVYEQYF	TGTGCCTGGAACCGGGACAGGGGTGTCTACGAGCAGTACTTC
TRBV2	.	16	.	TRBJ2-7	CASSDPQGTPLYEQYF	TGTGCCAGCAGTGACCCTCAGGGAACCCCTCTCTACGAGCAGTACTTC
TRBV27	.	14	TRBD1	TRBJ1-2	CASRKTGGIYGYTF	TGTGCCAGCAGGAAGACAGGGGGGATCTATGGCTACACCTTC
TRBV5-1	.	12	.	TRBJ2-1	CASSLYANEQFF	TGCGCCAGCAGCTTGTACGCCAATGAGCAGTTCTTC
TRBV2	few	15	TRBD1	TRBJ1-5	CASSRTGQVIQPQHF	TGTGCCAGCAGCCGCACGGGACAGGTGATTCAGCCCCAGCATTTT
TRBV14	.	16	TRBD1	TRBJ1-6	CASSQDVGTGSSPLHF	TGTGCCAGCAGCCAAGATGTGGGGACAGGGAGTTCACCCCTCCACTTT
TRBV30	.	15	.	TRBJ2-1	CAWTPISYRVNEQFF	TGTGCCTGGACCCCTATTAGTTACAGGGTCAATGAGCAGTTCTTC
TRBV11-3	.	13	.	TRBJ2-3	CASSNTPTDTQYF	TGTGCCAGCAGTAACACACCCACAGATACGCAGTATTTT
TRBV30	.	15	.	TRBJ2-7	CAWSAGRWNSYEQYF	TGTGCCTGGAGTGCCGGACGGTGGAACTCCTACGAGCAGTACTTC
TRBV2	.	16	TRBD1	TRBJ1-6	CASSAPDRGPASPLHF	TGTGCCAGCAGTGCGCCCGACAGGGGTCCGGCTTCACCCCTCCACTTT
TRBV19	few	14	.	TRBJ2-2	CASSPTVLGGELFF	TGTGCCAGTAGTCCGACAGTCCTCGGCGGGGAGCTGTTTTTT
TRBV18	.	12	.	TRBJ2-5	CASSRGQETQYF	TGTGCCAGCTCACGGGGACAAGAGACCCAGTACTTC
TRBV28	.	11	TRBD1	TRBJ2-7	CASGRGYEQYF	TGTGCCAGCGGCAGGGGGTACGAGCAGTACTTC
TRBV19	.	16	.	TRBJ1-5	CASSIQTGWSNQPQHF	TGTGCCAGTAGTATTCAAACAGGATGGAGCAATCAGCCCCAGCATTTT
TRBV7-2	.	15	.	TRBJ1-3	CASSSIQGTGNTIYF	TGTGCCAGCAGCTCGATACAGGGTACTGGAAACACCATATATTTT
TRBV7-2	few	14	.	TRBJ1-1	CASSRKAGGTEAFF	TGTGCCAGCAGCCGCAAGGCGGGGGGCACTGAAGCTTTCTTT
TRBV30	.	17	.	TRBJ1-1	CAWSPGLPVARNTEAFF	TGTGCCTGGAGCCCTGGCCTCCCCGTGGCGAGGAACACTGAAGCTTTCTTT
TRBV19	.	17	.	TRBJ1-5	CASSSISAAARNQPQHF	TGTGCCAGTAGTAGCATCTCTGCGGCAGCCCGGAATCAGCCCCAGCATTTT
TRBV23-1	.	15	TRBD1	TRBJ1-2	CASSRTGGWFYGYTF	TGCGCCAGCAGTCGCACAGGGGGCTGGTTCTATGGCTACACCTTC
TRBV10-1	.	13	TRBD1	TRBJ1-4	CASRDRQRRKLFF	TGCGCCAGCAGGGACAGGCAGAGGAGAAAACTGTTTTTT